The 17 T cell receptor beta chains reported below all come from one sample, sequenced in a study of cytomegalovirus exposure and HLA in healthy donors. The PCR employed 60 Vbeta primers together with 13 Jbeta primers. Sequenced by immunoSEQ multiplex PCR; TCRdb stores in-frame clones only, minus some. Here the sample spans around 79,000 clones, around 70% being singletons. Specimen: PBMCs. The receptors originated from a woman in her forties in good health and CMV-seropositive.

A single count supports this clone. The chain couples TRBV27 to TRBJ1-6; weak D call: TRBD1 (6 bases). V was pared by 6 bases and J by 0 bases, with 6 bases between. The germline V gene encodes CDR1 MNHEY and CDR2 SMNVEV (reference sequence). This CDR3 spans 14 amino acids. CDR3 sequence: CASRDSSYNSPLHF. In nucleotides, the CDR3 is TGTGCCAGCAGGGACAGCTCCTATAATTCACCCCTCCACTTT.

This sequence joins TRBV10-1 and TRBJ2-7; 8 nucleotides align to TRBD2. CDR3 size: 17 residues. After removal of 4 bases from V and 0 bases from J, the junction contained 11 bases not matched to a gene. Germline CDR1 WNHNN, CDR2 SYGVQD (reference sequence). The CDR3 reads CASSGAQAGTSSYEQYF. The CDR3 nucleotides read TGCGCCAGCAGTGGAGCCCAGGCGGGGACTAGCTCCTACGAGCAGTACTTC.

The chain couples TRBV11-2 to TRBJ1-1, with no clear D. The CDR3 has 14 residues. The germline V and J ends were trimmed by 0 bases and 1 base, with 6 bases remaining between them. Germline CDR1 and CDR2: SGHAT and FQNNGV. The CDR3 DNA is TGTGCCAGCAGCTTAGAATTCAGGAACACTGAAGCTTTCTTT. It translates to CASSLEFRNTEAFF.

The chain links TRBV5-1 to TRBJ2-3, with TRBD2 identical over 14 bases. The CDR3 has 16 amino acids. Germline V gene sequence: CDR1 SGHRS, CDR2 YFSETQ. With 4 bases clipped from V and 3 bases from J, the junction kept 4 bases outside the gene matches. DNA of the CDR3: TGCGCCAGCAGCAAAGGACTAGCGGGGGGAACAGATACGCAGTATTTT. It is translated as CASSKGLAGGTDTQYF. Full variable domain (rest looked up from reference TRBV5-1 and TRBJ2-3): KAGVTQTPRYLIKTRGQQVTLSCSPISGHRSVSWYQQTPGQGLQFLFEYFSETQRNKGNFPGRFSGRQFSNSRSEMNVSTLELGDSALYLCASSKGLAGGTDTQYFGPGTRLTVL.

V gene TRBV28 combines with J gene TRBJ2-2; 11 bases are a match to TRBD1. J gave up 6 bases and V 5 bases, and 8 bases lay outside the gene matches. Germline values: CDR1 MDHEN, CDR2 SYDVKM. This CDR3 region has 16 residues. The CDR3: CASSEIGQGASGELFF. The CDR3 DNA is TGTGCCAGCAGTGAAATAGGACAGGGGGCTTCCGGGGAGCTGTTTTTT.

This sequence joins TRBV29-1 and TRBJ2-7; possibly TRBD2 for D (6 bases). V was trimmed by 2 bases and J by 4 bases, leaving 15 bases between them. CDR3 length: 14 amino acids. Germline-derived CDR1 and CDR2 are SQVTM and ANQGSEA. CDR3 DNA: TGCAGCGTTGAAATGACGGGAGAGGGGTACGAGCAGTACTTC. Protein: CSVEMTGEGYEQYF.

The CDR3 DNA is TGCGCCAGCAGCTGGACGGGGGGTTCGACTGAAGCTTTCTTT. Translating it yields CASSWTGGSTEAFF. The rearrangement uses TRBV5-1 and TRBJ1-1; a possible D gene is TRBD1 (5 bases). The germline V gene encodes CDR1 SGHRS and CDR2 YFSETQ. The CDR3 is made up of 14 amino acids. Trimming took 3 bases from V and 5 from J, leaving 14 bases between them.

With respect to this clone: A read error likely explains this, since a far larger clone differs by one base. The CDR3 end shows no conserved phenylalanine or tryptophan, and so a read error is likely. J is TRBJ2-6 and V is TRBV4-3; no clear D gene. From germline, CDR1 is LGHNA and CDR2 YSLEER. This CDR3 is 17 amino acids long. With 0 bases removed from V and 4 bases from J, the gap between germline ends came to 13 bases. For the CDR3, the DNA is TGCGCCAGCAGCCAAGACGTATTGAGAGCGGGGGCCAACGTCCTGACTGTC. Translating gives CASSQDVLRAGANVLTV.

The chain recombines TRBV6-6 with TRBJ2-7; a possible D gene is TRBD2 (5 bases). The V gene lost 1 base and the J gene lost 7 bases, with 8 bases spanning the gap. This CDR3 region has 12 residues. Per the germline V gene, CDR1 is MNHNY and CDR2 is SVGAGI (reference sequence). CDR3 amino acids: CASSYLSGEQYF. CDR3 DNA sequence: TGTGCCAGCAGTTACTTATCGGGGGAGCAGTACTTC.

J is TRBJ2-7 and V is TRBV2; D might be TRBD1 (5 bases). CDR3 length: 13 residues. Germline V gene sequence: CDR1 SNHLY, CDR2 FYNNEI. With 4 bases removed from V and 6 bases from J, the gap between germline ends came to 13 bases. The CDR3 loop is CASSVGVSSEQYF. The CDR3, as DNA: TGTGCCAGCAGTGTAGGGGTGTCGAGCGAGCAGTACTTC. The whole variable domain, filled in from reference TRBV2 and TRBJ2-7, reads EPEVTQTPSHQVTQMGQEVILRCVPISNHLYFYWYRQILGQKVEFLVSFYNNEISEKSEIFDDQFSVERPDGSNFTLKIRSTKLEDSAMYFCASSVGVSSEQYFGPGTRLTVT.

This clone was counted a single time. This rearrangement joins TRBV5-4 to TRBJ2-1; D may be TRBD1 (5 bases). The CDR3 has 13 residues. CDR1 is SGHNT and CDR2 is YYREEE in the germline V gene (reference sequence). Trimming left V 0 bases short and J 9 bases short, with 10 bases between. The CDR3 coding sequence is TGTGCCAGCAGCTTGGTTCAGGGTCCTGAGCAGTTCTTC. Translating it yields CASSLVQGPEQFF.

The chain links TRBV28 to TRBJ2-2; 7 nucleotides match TRBD2. CDR3 length: 14 amino acids. CDR1 and CDR2 (germline): MDHEN, SYDVKM. V was clipped by 7 bases and J by 4 bases; unmatched bases: 6. Written as DNA, the CDR3 is TGTGCCAGCACTCTGGGAGGGACCACCGGGGAGCTGTTTTTT. It encodes CASTLGGTTGELFF.

The chain recombines TRBV19 with TRBJ1-1; D is unresolved. This CDR3 has 13 amino acids. V shed 1 base and J shed 7 bases, with 10 bases lying between them. Germline assignment: CDR1 LNHDA and CDR2 SQIVND (reference sequence). CDR3 residues: CASSIVPPVEAFF. The DNA for the CDR3 is TGTGCCAGTAGTATAGTCCCCCCGGTTGAAGCTTTCTTT.

The J gene is TRBJ1-4, the V gene TRBV4-1; 7 nucleotides agree with TRBD1. The V and J ends lost 4 bases and 8 bases, in that order; junction bases with no gene match: 10. Germline V gene sequence: CDR1 MGHRA, CDR2 YSYEKL. This CDR3 is 15 amino acids long. Here the CDR3 reads CASSPSPGGGEKLFF. Here the CDR3 DNA reads TGCGCCAGCAGCCCCTCCCCAGGGGGTGGGGAAAAACTGTTTTTT.

V and J are TRBV4-1 and TRBJ1-1; the D gene is possibly TRBD1 (5 bases). Trimming pared 1 base from V and 4 bases from J, leaving 16 bases between. CDR1 and CDR2 from the germline V gene are MGHRA and YSYEKL. The CDR3 extends over 16 amino acids. The CDR3 DNA sequence: TGCGCCAGCAGCCAAGCTCCCTTTGCAGGGTCCACTGAAGCTTTCTTT. It is translated as CASSQAPFAGSTEAFF.

This chain uses TRBV4-1 with TRBJ2-5; a weak D match, TRBD1 (6 bases). CDR3 length equals 13 residues. Germline values: CDR1 MGHRA, CDR2 YSYEKL. V was cut by 5 bases and J by 0 bases, with 7 bases left in between. CDR3 region: CASSTGHQETQYF. The CDR3, as DNA: TGCGCCAGCAGCACAGGGCACCAAGAGACCCAGTACTTC.

The chain employs TRBV2 and TRBJ1-2; D might be TRBD1 (5 bases). The CDR3 is 14 residues long. Germline CDR1 reads SNHLY; CDR2 reads FYNNEI. With 7 bases removed from V and 7 bases from J, the gap between germline ends came to 19 bases. CDR3 protein: CASTTNSGRGGYTF. In nucleotides, the CDR3 is TGTGCCAGCACCACCAACAGCGGGAGGGGTGGCTACACCTTC.